This entry features one T cell receptor beta chain sequence. The data originate from a study of shared T cell receptors in the human thymus. This CDR3 spans 20 amino acids. Germline CDR1 is MDHEN and CDR2 is SYDVKM. With 6 bases clipped from V and 4 bases from J, the junction kept 21 bases outside the gene matches. Measured with immunoSEQ multiplex PCR; TCRdb has only the in-frame clones, and not every one. The profile shows 700,000 or so clones, roughly 88% of them singletons. The sample was also linked to a second study, of human thymus T cells. As that study records: In corrective heart surgery, resections were taken, and these provided the thymus tissue. Among thymic and blood repertoires, usage of V and J genes appeared biased. Reports from related research described highly overlapping thymic repertoires among unrelated individuals.

This sequence was found in a girl younger than two with a congenital heart defect. The sample was thymocytes. V is TRBV28 and J is TRBJ1-1; 12 bases agree with TRBD1. Written as DNA, the CDR3 is TGTGCCAGCAGCGAAACTCTCGGGACAGGGGGCGCTGGGGTGGGCACTGAAGCTTTCTTT. It yields the protein CASSETLGTGGAGVGTEAFF.